A selection of T cell receptor beta chains follows, all from one sample in a study of OX40 agonist ivuxolimab in advanced cancers. The repertoire was sequenced with immunoSEQ multiplex PCR; TCRdb's copy has only in-frame clones and lacks some. The sample holds 83,000 or so clones, roughly nine tenths seen once. Source: CD4+ or CD8+ T cells sorted from blood, taken in a trial of the OX40 agonist ivuxolimab. These TCRs come from an adult with an advanced solid tumor such as melanoma, head and neck, liver or kidney cancer. Both conserved end residues are part of each CDR3. A D gene is named only where the DNA matches it firmly. Not every row has a clone size; where given, it reads once, few, many or a size class.

D gene: -
clone size: -
V gene: TRBV19
CDR3 length: 14
J gene: TRBJ2-3
CDR3 DNA: TGTGCCAGTAGGAAAGCGGAGAAGGCGCCTACGCAGTATTTT
CDR3 protein: CASRKAEKAPTQYF

D gene: -
clone size: -
V gene: TRBV5-1
CDR3 length: 14
J gene: TRBJ2-1
CDR3 DNA: TGCGCCAGCAGCTTGACTCTCTCCTACAATGAGCAGTTCTTC
CDR3 protein: CASSLTLSYNEQFF

D gene: TRBD1
clone size: -
V gene: TRBV6-6
CDR3 length: 12
J gene: TRBJ1-4
CDR3 DNA: TGTGCCAGCGGGGACAGGGATGAAAAACTGTTTTTT
CDR3 protein: CASGDRDEKLFF

D gene: -
clone size: -
V gene: TRBV16
CDR3 length: 16
J gene: TRBJ1-6
CDR3 DNA: TGTGCCAGCAGCCAAATACGGGGGCCGAGTAATTCACCCCTCCACTTT
CDR3 protein: CASSQIRGPSNSPLHF

D gene: TRBD1
clone size: -
V gene: TRBV19
CDR3 length: 13
J gene: TRBJ1-2
CDR3 DNA: TGTGCCAGTAGTCGGGACAGTAACTATGGCTACACCTTC
CDR3 protein: CASSRDSNYGYTF

D gene: -
clone size: -
V gene: TRBV18
CDR3 length: 15
J gene: TRBJ2-7
CDR3 DNA: TGTGCCAGCTCACCACGTCAGGGGGGGACCTACGAGCAGTACTTC
CDR3 protein: CASSPRQGGTYEQYF

D gene: TRBD1
clone size: -
V gene: TRBV2
CDR3 length: 14
J gene: TRBJ2-7
CDR3 DNA: TGTGCCAGCTACAGGGGGACAGGCTCCTACGAGCAGTACTTC
CDR3 protein: CASYRGTGSYEQYF

D gene: -
clone size: -
V gene: TRBV28
CDR3 length: 15
J gene: TRBJ2-1
CDR3 DNA: TGTGCCAGCAGTTTCGAGAGACACAATTTGAATGAGCAGTTCTTC
CDR3 protein: CASSFERHNLNEQFF

D gene: -
clone size: -
V gene: TRBV7-7
CDR3 length: 14
J gene: TRBJ2-5
CDR3 DNA: TGTGCTAGCAGCTTGTCTGTTACCCAAGAGACCCAGTACTTC
CDR3 protein: CASSLSVTQETQYF

D gene: -
clone size: -
V gene: TRBV7-2
CDR3 length: 15
J gene: TRBJ2-1
CDR3 DNA: TGTGCCAGCAGCCACAACATACTAGGTCCCAATGAGCAGTTCTTC
CDR3 protein: CASSHNILGPNEQFF

D gene: -
clone size: -
V gene: TRBV7-8
CDR3 length: 15
J gene: TRBJ1-5
CDR3 DNA: TGTGCCAGCAGCTTAGCGGGTGGTGGCAATCAGCCCCAGCATTTT
CDR3 protein: CASSLAGGGNQPQHF

D gene: -
clone size: -
V gene: TRBV28
CDR3 length: 14
J gene: TRBJ2-5
CDR3 DNA: TGTGCCAGCAGTTTATCGAGGGCCCTAGAGACCCAGTACTTC
CDR3 protein: CASSLSRALETQYF

D gene: -
clone size: -
V gene: TRBV5-6
CDR3 length: 13
J gene: TRBJ2-1
CDR3 DNA: TGTGCCAGCAGCCCAACATTTCGCAATGAGCAGTTCTTC
CDR3 protein: CASSPTFRNEQFF

D gene: TRBD1
clone size: -
V gene: TRBV10-1
CDR3 length: 15
J gene: TRBJ2-1
CDR3 DNA: TGCGCCAGCAGTGACATCAACAGGGGTGACAATGAGCAGTTCTTC
CDR3 protein: CASSDINRGDNEQFF

D gene: -
clone size: -
V gene: TRBV5-6
CDR3 length: 15
J gene: TRBJ1-2
CDR3 DNA: TGTGCCAGCAGCTTGGACCCCGTCAGTAACTATGGCTACACCTTC
CDR3 protein: CASSLDPVSNYGYTF

D gene: TRBD1
clone size: once
V gene: TRBV4-2
CDR3 length: 16
J gene: TRBJ2-7
CDR3 DNA: TGTGCCAGCAGCCAAGTTTTAGGGACAGGGGGTTACGAGCAGTACTTC
CDR3 protein: CASSQVLGTGGYEQYF

D gene: -
clone size: -
V gene: TRBV27
CDR3 length: 16
J gene: TRBJ1-4
CDR3 DNA: TGTGCCAGCAGTTTGAGTTCTTGGACAGTCAATGAAAAACTGTTTTTT
CDR3 protein: CASSLSSWTVNEKLFF

D gene: TRBD1
clone size: -
V gene: TRBV27
CDR3 length: 16
J gene: TRBJ1-5
CDR3 DNA: TGTGCCAGCACGTACCGGGACAGGGGGTTCAATCAGCCCCAGCATTTT
CDR3 protein: CASTYRDRGFNQPQHF

D gene: TRBD1
clone size: -
V gene: TRBV28
CDR3 length: 14
J gene: TRBJ1-1
CDR3 DNA: TGTGCCAGCAGTCCCTCGACAGGGACGGCTGAAGCTTTCTTT
CDR3 protein: CASSPSTGTAEAFF

D gene: -
clone size: -
V gene: TRBV6-5
CDR3 length: 14
J gene: TRBJ2-2
CDR3 DNA: TGTGCCAGCAGAAAACAGCAGAACACCGGGGAGCTGTTTTTT
CDR3 protein: CASRKQQNTGELFF

D gene: TRBD1
clone size: -
V gene: TRBV5-8
CDR3 length: 15
J gene: TRBJ1-1
CDR3 DNA: TGTGCCAGCAAGGACCTCCGGACAGGAGGGACTGAAGCTTTCTTT
CDR3 protein: CASKDLRTGGTEAFF

D gene: -
clone size: -
V gene: TRBV7-2
CDR3 length: 13
J gene: TRBJ2-5
CDR3 DNA: TGTGCCAGCAGCCGGGTACTAGGAGAGACCCAGTACTTC
CDR3 protein: CASSRVLGETQYF

D gene: -
clone size: -
V gene: TRBV6-1
CDR3 length: 13
J gene: TRBJ2-7
CDR3 DNA: TGTGCCATCAGTGAGTCTCGCTCCTACGAGCAGTACTTC
CDR3 protein: CAISESRSYEQYF

D gene: -
clone size: -
V gene: TRBV7-3
CDR3 length: 13
J gene: TRBJ2-2
CDR3 DNA: TGTGCCAGCAGCACAAAGAACACCGGGGAGCTGTTTTTT
CDR3 protein: CASSTKNTGELFF

D gene: -
clone size: -
V gene: TRBV2
CDR3 length: 13
J gene: TRBJ1-6
CDR3 DNA: TGTGCCAGCAGTGAAGCGCGGGGGTCGCCCCTCCACTTT
CDR3 protein: CASSEARGSPLHF

D gene: TRBD2
clone size: -
V gene: TRBV7-3
CDR3 length: 16
J gene: TRBJ2-3
CDR3 DNA: TGTGCCAGCAGCTTACCGGCTAGCGGGACCGTAGATACGCAGTATTTT
CDR3 protein: CASSLPASGTVDTQYF

D gene: TRBD1
clone size: -
V gene: TRBV6-5
CDR3 length: 16
J gene: TRBJ1-1
CDR3 DNA: TGTGCCAGCAGTTACTTGCAGGGACAGGGGGGGTCTGAAGCTTTCTTT
CDR3 protein: CASSYLQGQGGSEAFF

D gene: TRBD1
clone size: -
V gene: TRBV2
CDR3 length: 13
J gene: TRBJ1-2
CDR3 DNA: TGTGCCAGCAGCGGGACAGGGAGCATCGGCTACACCTTC
CDR3 protein: CASSGTGSIGYTF

D gene: TRBD1
clone size: -
V gene: TRBV2
CDR3 length: 14
J gene: TRBJ2-5
CDR3 DNA: TGTGCCAGCAGGCCAACAGGGGGCGGAGAGACCCAGTACTTC
CDR3 protein: CASRPTGGGETQYF

D gene: -
clone size: -
V gene: TRBV18
CDR3 length: 14
J gene: TRBJ2-7
CDR3 DNA: TGTGCCAGCTCACCCAGGGTTGGGGAGGAGGAGCAGTACTTC
CDR3 protein: CASSPRVGEEEQYF

D gene: TRBD1
clone size: few
V gene: TRBV7-2
CDR3 length: 13
J gene: TRBJ2-7
CDR3 DNA: TGTGCCAGCAGCAGAGACAGGGTCAACGAGCAGTACTTC
CDR3 protein: CASSRDRVNEQYF

D gene: -
clone size: -
V gene: TRBV27
CDR3 length: 15
J gene: TRBJ2-3
CDR3 DNA: TGTGCCAGCAGTTTCGTTGGTCCCGGGGCCAATACGCAGTATTTT
CDR3 protein: CASSFVGPGANTQYF

D gene: -
clone size: -
V gene: TRBV18
CDR3 length: 17
J gene: TRBJ2-7
CDR3 DNA: TGTGCCAGCTCACCACCGTTCCCTAAACGACAGTCCTACGAGCAGTACTTC
CDR3 protein: CASSPPFPKRQSYEQYF

D gene: TRBD1
clone size: -
V gene: TRBV19
CDR3 length: 14
J gene: TRBJ2-1
CDR3 DNA: TGTGCCAGTAGTATAGAGGCCAGGGGGAATGAGCAGTTCTTC
CDR3 protein: CASSIEARGNEQFF

D gene: -
clone size: -
V gene: TRBV6-1
CDR3 length: 13
J gene: TRBJ1-1
CDR3 DNA: TGTGCCAGCAGACTCCACATGAACACTGAAGCTTTCTTT
CDR3 protein: CASRLHMNTEAFF